This T cell receptor (beta chain) originates from a study of blood T cell repertoires in COVID-19. Overall study context: Researchers got acute and convalescent COVID-19 samples from the United States, Italy and Spain. In each case, the material was cDNA or gDNA derived from T cells, B-cell-depleted T cells, or PBMCs.

V lost 4 bases to trimming and J lost 3 bases, with 19 bases between them. Germline V CDR1 and CDR2: SGHRS, YFSETQ. The length of the CDR3 is 16 residues. Sequencing was performed with immunoSEQ multiplex PCR; in TCRdb, only in-frame clones are kept and a portion is missing. The sample shows over 55,000 clones, more than 70% of them seen only once. The sample taken for sequencing was peripheral blood. This chain links TRBV5-1 with TRBJ2-5; D unclear. This receptor was taken from a man aged 45-65 years with active COVID-19. The CDR3, as DNA: TGCGCCAGCAGCCCGAACGTGGTAACAGACGAAGAGACCCAGTACTTC. Amino acids: CASSPNVVTDEETQYF.